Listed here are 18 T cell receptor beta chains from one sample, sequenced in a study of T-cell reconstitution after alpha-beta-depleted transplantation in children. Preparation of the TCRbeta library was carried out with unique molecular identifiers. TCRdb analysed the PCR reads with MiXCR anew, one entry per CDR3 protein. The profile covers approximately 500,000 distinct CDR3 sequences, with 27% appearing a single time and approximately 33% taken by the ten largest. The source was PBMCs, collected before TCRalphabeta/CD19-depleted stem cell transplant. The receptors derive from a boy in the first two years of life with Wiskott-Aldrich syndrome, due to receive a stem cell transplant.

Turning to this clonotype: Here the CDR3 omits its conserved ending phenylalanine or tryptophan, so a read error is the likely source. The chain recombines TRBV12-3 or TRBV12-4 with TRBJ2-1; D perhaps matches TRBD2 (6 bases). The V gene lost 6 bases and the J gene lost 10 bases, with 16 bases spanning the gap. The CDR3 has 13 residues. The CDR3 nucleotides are TGTGCCAGCAGCAGAAGGAGGGACGGGGAGCAGTTCTTA. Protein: CASSRRRDGEQFL.

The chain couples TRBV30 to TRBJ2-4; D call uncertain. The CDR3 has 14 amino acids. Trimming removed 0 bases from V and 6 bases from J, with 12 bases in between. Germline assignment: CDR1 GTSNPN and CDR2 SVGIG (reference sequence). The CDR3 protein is CAWSVLGRGNIQYF. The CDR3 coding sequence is TGTGCCTGGAGTGTATTGGGCCGAGGAAACATTCAGTACTTC.

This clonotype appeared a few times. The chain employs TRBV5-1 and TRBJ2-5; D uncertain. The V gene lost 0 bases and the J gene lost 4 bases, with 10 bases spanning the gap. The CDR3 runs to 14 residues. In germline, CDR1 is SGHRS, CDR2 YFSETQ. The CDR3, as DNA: TGCGCCAGCAGCTTGGGCCGAGCAGCAGAGACCCAGTACTTC. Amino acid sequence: CASSLGRAAETQYF.

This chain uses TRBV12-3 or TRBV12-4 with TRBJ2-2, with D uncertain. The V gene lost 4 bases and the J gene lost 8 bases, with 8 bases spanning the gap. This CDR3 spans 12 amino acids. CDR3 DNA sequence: TGTGCCAGCAGTTCCGTGTCTGGGGAGCTGTTTTTT. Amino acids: CASSSVSGELFF.

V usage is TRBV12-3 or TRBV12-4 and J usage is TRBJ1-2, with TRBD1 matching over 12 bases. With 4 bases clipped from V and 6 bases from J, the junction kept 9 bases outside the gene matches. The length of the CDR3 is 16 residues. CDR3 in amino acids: CASSSIPGQGANGYTF. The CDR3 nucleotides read TGTGCCAGCAGTTCCATTCCGGGACAGGGGGCGAATGGCTACACCTTC.

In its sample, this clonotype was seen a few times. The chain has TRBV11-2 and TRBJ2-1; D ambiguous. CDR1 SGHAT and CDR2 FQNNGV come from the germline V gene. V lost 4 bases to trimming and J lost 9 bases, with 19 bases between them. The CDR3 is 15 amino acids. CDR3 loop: CASSYVGRVRTEQFF. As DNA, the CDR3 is TGTGCCAGCAGCTACGTTGGTAGGGTAAGGACTGAGCAGTTCTTC.

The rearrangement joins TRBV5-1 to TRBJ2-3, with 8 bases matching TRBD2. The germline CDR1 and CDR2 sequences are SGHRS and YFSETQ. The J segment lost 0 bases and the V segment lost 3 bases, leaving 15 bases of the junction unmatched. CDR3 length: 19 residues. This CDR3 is CASSSLGSGRGLSTDTQYF. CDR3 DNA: TGCGCCAGCAGCTCCCTCGGGTCCGGGAGGGGACTAAGCACAGATACGCAGTATTTT.

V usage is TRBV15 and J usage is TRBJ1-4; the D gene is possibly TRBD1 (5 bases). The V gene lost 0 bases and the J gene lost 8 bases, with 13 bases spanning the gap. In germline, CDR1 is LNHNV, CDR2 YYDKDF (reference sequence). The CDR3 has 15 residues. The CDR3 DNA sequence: TGTGCCACCAGCAGAGATCGGGGGAGTGGCGAAAAACTGTTTTTT. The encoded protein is CATSRDRGSGEKLFF.

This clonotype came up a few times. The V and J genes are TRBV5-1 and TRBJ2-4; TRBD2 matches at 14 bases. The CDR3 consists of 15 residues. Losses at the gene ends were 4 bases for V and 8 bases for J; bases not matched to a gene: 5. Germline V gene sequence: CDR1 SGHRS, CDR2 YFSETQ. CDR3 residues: CASSEGLAGVYIQYF. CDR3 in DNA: TGCGCCAGCAGCGAGGGACTAGCGGGAGTATACATTCAGTACTTC.

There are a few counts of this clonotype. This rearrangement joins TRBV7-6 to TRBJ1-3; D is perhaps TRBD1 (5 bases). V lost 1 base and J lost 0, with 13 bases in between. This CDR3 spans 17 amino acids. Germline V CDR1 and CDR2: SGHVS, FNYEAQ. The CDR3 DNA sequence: TGTGCCAGCAGCTTAGTGGTCGACAGAAACTCTGGAAACACCATATATTTT. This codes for CASSLVVDRNSGNTIYF.

CDR3 DNA: TGTGCCTGGACAACCGGACTATTGAGCTCCTACGAGCAGTACTTC. Its translation is CAWTTGLLSSYEQYF. The chain links TRBV30 to TRBJ2-7; D is possibly TRBD2 (6 bases). The CDR3 sequence is 15 residues long. Trimming stripped 4 bases from V and 0 bases from J, with 16 bases between. Germline loops: CDR1 GTSNPN, CDR2 SVGIG (reference sequence).

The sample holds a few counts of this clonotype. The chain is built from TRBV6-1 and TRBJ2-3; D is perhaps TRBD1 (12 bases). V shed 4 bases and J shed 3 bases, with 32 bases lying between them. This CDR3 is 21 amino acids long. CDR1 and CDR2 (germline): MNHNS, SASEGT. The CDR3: CASSARDRGLLRTSGTDTQYF. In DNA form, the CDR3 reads TGTGCCAGCAGTGCCCGGGACAGGGGGCTGCTCCGGACTAGCGGGACAGATACGCAGTATTTT.

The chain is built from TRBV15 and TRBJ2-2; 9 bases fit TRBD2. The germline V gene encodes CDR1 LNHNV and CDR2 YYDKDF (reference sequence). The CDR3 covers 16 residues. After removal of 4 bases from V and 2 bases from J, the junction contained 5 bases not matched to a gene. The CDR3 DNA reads TGTGCCACCAGCACCCGACTAGCGGAAAACACCGGGGAGCTGTTTTTT. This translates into CATSTRLAENTGELFF.

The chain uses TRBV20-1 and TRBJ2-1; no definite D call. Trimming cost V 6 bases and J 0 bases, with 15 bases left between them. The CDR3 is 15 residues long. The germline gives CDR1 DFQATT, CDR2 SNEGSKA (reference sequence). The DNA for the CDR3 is TGCAGTGCCAAAAGTCGTCGAAGCTCCTACAATGAGCAGTTCTTC. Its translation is CSAKSRRSSYNEQFF.

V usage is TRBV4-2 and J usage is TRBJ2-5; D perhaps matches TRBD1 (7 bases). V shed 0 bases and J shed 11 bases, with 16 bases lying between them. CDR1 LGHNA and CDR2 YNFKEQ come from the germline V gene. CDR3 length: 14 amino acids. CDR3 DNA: TGTGCCAGCAGCCAAGAGGGGACAGCGGGCGGGCAGTACTTC. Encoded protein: CASSQEGTAGGQYF.

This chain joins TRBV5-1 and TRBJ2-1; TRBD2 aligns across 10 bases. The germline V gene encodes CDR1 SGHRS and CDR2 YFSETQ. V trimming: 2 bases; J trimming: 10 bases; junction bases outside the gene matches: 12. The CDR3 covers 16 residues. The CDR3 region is CASSLLASGSSGEQFF. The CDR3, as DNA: TGCGCCAGCAGCTTATTGGCTAGCGGGAGTTCTGGGGAGCAGTTCTTC.

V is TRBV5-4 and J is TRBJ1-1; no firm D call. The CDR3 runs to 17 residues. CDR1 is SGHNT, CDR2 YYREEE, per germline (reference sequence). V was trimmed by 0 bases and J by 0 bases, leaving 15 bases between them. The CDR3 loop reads CASSLVHSPRMNTEAFF. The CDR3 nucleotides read TGTGCCAGCAGCTTGGTACACAGTCCCAGAATGAACACTGAAGCTTTCTTT.

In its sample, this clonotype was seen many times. The CDR3 DNA is TGCGCCAGCAGCTTAGAAAGGTCCTACAATGAGCAGTTCTTC. Its translation: CASSLERSYNEQFF. J is TRBJ2-1 and V is TRBV5-1; the D is unclear. This CDR3 contains 14 residues. The germline CDR1 and CDR2 sequences are SGHRS and YFSETQ. Trimming took 2 bases from V and 1 from J, leaving 7 bases between them.